The 3 T cell receptor beta chains in this list originate from one sample, sequenced in a study of T-cell reconstitution after alpha-beta-depleted transplantation in children. Unique molecular identifiers were incorporated during preparation of the TCRbeta library. TCRdb reanalysed the PCR reads using MiXCR and keeps one entry per CDR3 protein. Of 800,000 to 1,000,000 distinct CDR3 sequences listed, about 29% are singletons. The source was PBMCs, mostly from graft donor cells, collected 360 days after TCRalphabeta/CD19-depleted stem cell transplant. These receptors all stem from a boy in the first two years of life who had a stem cell transplant for SCID, so the T cells may come from the graft donor.

This clonotype was seen a handful of times. The chain joins TRBV5-1 to TRBJ2-7; D is uncertain. The CDR3 covers 16 residues. V was shortened by 1 base and J by 7 bases, with 21 bases between the two germline ends. Germline CDR1 and CDR2: SGHRS and YFSETQ. The CDR3 spells CASSLRKGRSTNEQYF. CDR3 in DNA: TGCGCCAGCAGCTTGAGAAAGGGCAGGTCCACGAATGAGCAGTACTTC.

This sequence joins TRBV9 and TRBJ1-5, with D uncertain. CDR1 and CDR2 from the germline V gene are SGDLS and YYNGEE. The V end lost 0 bases, the J end lost 0 bases, and 7 bases lay between the germline ends. The CDR3 covers 15 residues. The CDR3 DNA reads TGTGCCAGCAGCGTAGGGGGAAATAGCAATCAGCCCCAGCATTTT. It yields the protein CASSVGGNSNQPQHF.

This clonotype was seen ten or more times. The chain couples TRBV15 to TRBJ2-4; the match to TRBD1 covers 7 bases. CDR3 length: 16 amino acids. CDR1 is LNHNV and CDR2 is YYDKDF in the germline V gene (reference sequence). The V segment lost 0 bases and the J segment 5 bases; nucleotides outside the gene matches: 7. This chain's CDR3 is CATSRELTGTENIQYF. DNA of the CDR3: TGTGCCACCAGCAGAGAGCTTACCGGGACAGAAAACATTCAGTACTTC.